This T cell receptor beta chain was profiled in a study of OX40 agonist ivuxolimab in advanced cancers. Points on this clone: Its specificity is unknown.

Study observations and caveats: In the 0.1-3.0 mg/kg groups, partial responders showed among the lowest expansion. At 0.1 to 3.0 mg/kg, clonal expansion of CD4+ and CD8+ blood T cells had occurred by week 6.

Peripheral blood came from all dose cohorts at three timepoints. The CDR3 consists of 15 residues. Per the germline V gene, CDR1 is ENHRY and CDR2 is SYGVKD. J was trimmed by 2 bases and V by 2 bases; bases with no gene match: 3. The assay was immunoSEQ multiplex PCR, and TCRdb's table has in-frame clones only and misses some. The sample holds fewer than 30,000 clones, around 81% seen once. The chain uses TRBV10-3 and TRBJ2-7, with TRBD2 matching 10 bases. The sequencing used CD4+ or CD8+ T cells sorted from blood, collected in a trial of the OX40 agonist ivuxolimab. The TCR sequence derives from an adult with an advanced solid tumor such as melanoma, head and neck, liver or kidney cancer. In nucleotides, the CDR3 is TGTGCCATCAGTGAGGGACTAGCGGAACCCTACGAGCAGTACTTC. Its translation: CAISEGLAEPYEQYF.